This is a list of T cell receptor beta chains from one sample in a study of tumor-infiltrating lymphocytes in localized non-small cell lung cancer. Here immunoSEQ multiplex PCR was the method, and the copy in TCRdb shows in-frame clones only, minus some. This sample has about 13,000 clones; around 74% occur once, and the top ten carry roughly an eighth. What was sequenced was lung tumor tissue. These receptors all stem from a human donor with non-small cell lung cancer. CDR3s include the opening cysteine and the closing phenylalanine or tryptophan. A D gene is named only where the DNA matches it firmly. Clone sizes are given selectively: once, few, many, or a class where the clone is expanded.

-,TRBV6-6,-,TRBJ2-3,CASGDGGRTDTQYF,TGTGCCAGCGGGGATGGCGGCCGCACAGATACGCAGTATTTT
-,TRBV2,-,TRBJ2-7,CASSQEYEQYF,TGTGCCAGCAGTCAAGAATACGAGCAGTACTTC
-,TRBV18,-,TRBJ2-1,CASSPQASSYNEQFF,TGTGCCAGCTCACCACAGGCGAGCTCCTACAATGAGCAGTTCTTC
-,TRBV7-9,-,TRBJ1-1,CASSPQGGTEAFF,TGTGCCAGCAGCCCGCAGGGTGGCACTGAAGCTTTCTTT
-,TRBV19,-,TRBJ1-2,CASTWAGKNYGYTF,TGTGCCAGTACCTGGGCAGGCAAAAACTATGGCTACACCTTC
-,TRBV19,-,TRBJ1-2,CASSIWGVSYGYTF,TGTGCCAGTAGTATATGGGGGGTTAGCTATGGCTACACCTTC
-,TRBV5-4,-,TRBJ2-7,CASSYGRTYEQYF,TGTGCCAGCAGCTACGGCAGAACCTACGAGCAGTACTTC
-,TRBV28,-,TRBJ2-3,CASTPPRGTQYF,TGTGCCAGCACACCGCCGCGAGGGACGCAGTATTTT
-,TRBV18,-,TRBJ1-4,CASSTTGATNEKLFF,TGTGCCAGCTCAACCACCGGTGCAACTAATGAAAAACTGTTTTTT
-,TRBV5-4,TRBD1,TRBJ1-4,CASSRGQAHNEKLFF,TGTGCCAGCAGCCGTGGACAGGCTCATAATGAAAAACTGTTTTTT
once,TRBV7-2,TRBD2,TRBJ2-3,CASSLAGGGDTQYF,TGTGCCAGCAGCTTAGCGGGGGGAGGGGATACGCAGTATTTT
-,TRBV20-1,-,TRBJ2-7,CSASLAGEQYF,TGCAGTGCCAGTCTAGCAGGCGAGCAGTACTTC
-,TRBV6-6,-,TRBJ1-2,CASSPLEGYTF,TGTGCCAGCAGTCCTCTGGAGGGCTACACCTTC
-,TRBV4-3,TRBD1,TRBJ1-1,CASSQQGTGEIEAFF,TGCGCCAGCAGCCAACAGGGGACAGGGGAAATTGAAGCTTTCTTT
once,TRBV4-2,TRBD2,TRBJ2-1,CASSQPPGLVYNEQFF,TGTGCCAGCAGCCAACCGCCGGGACTAGTGTACAATGAGCAGTTCTTC
-,TRBV10-3,TRBD1,TRBJ1-1,CAISGQGAIPEAFF,TGTGCCATCAGTGGACAGGGGGCGATTCCTGAAGCTTTCTTT
-,TRBV11-2,TRBD2,TRBJ2-7,CASSRLADYEQYF,TGTGCCAGCAGTCGACTAGCTGACTACGAGCAGTACTTC
-,TRBV10-2,-,TRBJ2-3,CASSEGGRHTDTQYF,TGCGCCAGCAGTGAGGGGGGGAGGCACACAGATACGCAGTATTTT
-,TRBV25-1,TRBD1,TRBJ1-2,CATTDRGLGYTF,TGTGCCACTACGGACAGGGGGCTTGGCTACACCTTC
few,TRBV20-1,-,TRBJ1-1,CSAQAAAEAFF,TGCAGTGCCCAGGCGGCGGCTGAAGCTTTCTTT
-,TRBV19,-,TRBJ1-5,CASSMSSVRGQPQHF,TGTGCCAGTAGTATGTCTTCGGTCAGAGGTCAGCCCCAGCATTTT
-,TRBV9,TRBD1,TRBJ2-1,CASSVRPGQGYGYNEQFF,TGTGCCAGCAGCGTGCGGCCGGGACAGGGTTATGGGTACAATGAGCAGTTCTTC
-,TRBV2,-,TRBJ2-1,CASRGGDSYNEQFF,TGTGCCAGCAGGGGGGGAGACTCATACAATGAGCAGTTCTTC
-,TRBV15,-,TRBJ1-5,CATSRDIVGAYQHF,TGTGCCACCAGCAGAGATATTGTGGGAGCGTACCAGCATTTT
medium-sized,TRBV5-6,-,TRBJ2-7,CASSPGPSRTYEQYF,TGTGCCAGCAGCCCGGGGCCCTCTCGGACTTACGAGCAGTACTTC
-,TRBV28,-,TRBJ2-2,CASSLDGSGGELFF,TGTGCCAGCAGTTTAGATGGTAGTGGCGGGGAGCTGTTTTTT
-,TRBV6-1,-,TRBJ2-7,CASDSLTSYEQYF,TGTGCCAGCGATTCTTTAACCTCCTACGAGCAGTACTTC
-,TRBV5-1,-,TRBJ1-3,CASSSWDLSSGNTIYF,TGCGCCAGCAGCTCCTGGGACTTAAGCTCTGGAAACACCATATATTTT
-,TRBV11-2,-,TRBJ2-7,CASSSRSVYEQYF,TGTGCCAGCAGCTCCCGGTCCGTCTACGAGCAGTACTTC
-,TRBV7-2,TRBD2,TRBJ2-1,CASSPKTSGGLEQFF,TGTGCCAGCAGCCCCAAGACTAGCGGGGGCCTGGAGCAGTTCTTC
once,TRBV21-1,-,TRBJ1-1,CASSKGQDTEAFF,TGTGCCAGCAGCAAGGGACAAGACACTGAAGCTTTCTTT
-,TRBV4-3,TRBD2,TRBJ2-7,CASSPLAGEMYEQYF,TGCGCCAGCAGCCCTTTAGCGGGGGAAATGTACGAGCAGTACTTC
few,TRBV19,-,TRBJ2-7,CASSISGGSPSYEQYF,TGTGCCAGCAGTATTTCGGGGGGCTCCCCCTCCTACGAGCAGTACTTC
-,TRBV9,TRBD1,TRBJ1-1,CASSLSTGPQWDTEAFF,TGTGCCAGCAGCTTATCGACAGGGCCTCAGTGGGACACTGAAGCTTTCTTT
-,TRBV7-9,TRBD1,TRBJ2-5,CASSLGQGRGTQYF,TGTGCCAGCAGCTTAGGACAGGGCAGGGGGACCCAGTACTTC
-,TRBV25-1,TRBD1,TRBJ1-1,CASSVDRGSEAFF,TGTGCCAGCAGTGTCGACAGGGGGTCTGAAGCTTTCTTT
once,TRBV28,TRBD1,TRBJ1-6,CASTLVSRGLRNSPLHF,TGTGCCAGCACTTTGGTATCCAGGGGGCTTAGGAATTCACCCCTCCACTTT
-,TRBV19,TRBD1,TRBJ1-5,CASSRVSQGFGQPQHF,TGTGCCAGTAGTAGGGTGTCACAGGGGTTTGGGCAGCCCCAGCATTTT
-,TRBV7-2,-,TRBJ1-2,CASSPAYGYTF,TGTGCCAGCAGCCCCGCGTATGGCTACACCTTC
-,TRBV9,TRBD2,TRBJ2-1,CASSVLAGAFNEQFF,TGTGCCAGCAGCGTTCTAGCGGGGGCGTTCAATGAGCAGTTCTTC
-,TRBV6-5,TRBD1,TRBJ1-1,CASSWTGNTEAFF,TGTGCCAGCAGCTGGACAGGGAACACTGAAGCTTTCTTT
-,TRBV4-2,-,TRBJ1-6,CASSQEYKGYTSSPLHF,TGTGCCAGCAGCCAAGAATATAAAGGGTACACAAGTTCACCCCTCCACTTT
-,TRBV9,TRBD1,TRBJ2-3,CASSDRGRTDTQYF,TGTGCCAGCAGCGACAGGGGAAGGACAGATACGCAGTATTTT
-,TRBV7-9,TRBD2,TRBJ2-3,CASSSLPGLAPTDTQYF,TGTGCCAGCAGCTCCCTTCCGGGACTAGCGCCCACAGATACGCAGTATTTT
-,TRBV19,TRBD1,TRBJ1-1,CASSVRQGANTEAFF,TGTGCCAGTAGTGTAAGGCAGGGGGCGAACACTGAAGCTTTCTTT
-,TRBV28,TRBD1,TRBJ2-7,CASSGTGAYEQYF,TGTGCCAGCAGCGGGACAGGGGCCTACGAGCAGTACTTC
-,TRBV25-1,-,TRBJ1-2,CASSGQTPYGYTF,TGTGCCAGCAGTGGACAGACTCCCTATGGCTACACCTTC
-,TRBV2,-,TRBJ1-5,CASSVGGTANQPQHF,TGTGCCAGCAGTGTGGGTGGAACAGCAAATCAGCCCCAGCATTTT
-,TRBV5-5,-,TRBJ1-1,CASSLVPFGGMNTEAFF,TGTGCCAGCAGCTTGGTACCGTTTGGAGGCATGAACACTGAAGCTTTCTTT
-,TRBV4-3,TRBD1,TRBJ2-5,CASSHKDRGGGETQYF,TGCGCCAGCAGCCACAAAGACAGGGGCGGTGGGGAGACCCAGTACTTC
-,TRBV15,-,TRBJ2-1,CATRNNEIEQFF,TGTGCCACCAGAAATAACGAGATTGAGCAGTTCTTC
once,TRBV18,TRBD1,TRBJ1-4,CASSYRGTNEKLFF,TGTGCCAGCTCATACAGGGGTACTAATGAAAAACTGTTTTTT
-,TRBV5-1,-,TRBJ2-5,CASSPGTEQETQYF,TGCGCCAGCAGCCCAGGGACGGAACAAGAGACCCAGTACTTC